The next 29 T cell receptor beta chains were all read from a single sample in a study of T cells in Graves' hyperthyroidism and ophthalmopathy. TCR beta CDR3 region amplification was performed from RNA transcripts. The TCR CDR3 first-round RT-PCR relied on the HTBI primer set. TCRdb re-called the multiplex PCR reads through MiXCR, storing one row per CDR3 protein. Among about 740,000 distinct CDR3 sequences listed, about 15% were seen once. The specimen was blood. These TCRs come from a woman in her late teens or twenties with Graves' hyperthyroidism.

The chain combines TRBV15 with TRBJ2-1; D is perhaps TRBD2 (6 bases). This CDR3 is built from 14 residues. Trimming shortened V by 4 bases and J by 10 bases, and 17 bases separated the two germline ends. The germline gives CDR1 LNHNV, CDR2 YYDKDF (reference sequence). CDR3 in amino acids: CATSTARREQEQFF. Written as DNA, the CDR3 is TGTGCCACCAGCACCGCCAGGAGGGAGCAGGAGCAGTTCTTC.

This clonotype was picked up a small number of times. The chain has TRBV5-8 and TRBJ2-1; D gene uncertain. Germline CDR1 and CDR2: SGHTS and YDEGEE. The CDR3 extends over 12 amino acids. The germline V and J ends were trimmed by 3 bases and 7 bases, with 8 bases remaining between them. The DNA for the CDR3 is TGTGCCAGCAGCTCCTCGTTGAATGAGCAGTTCTTC. Amino acids: CASSSSLNEQFF.

The chain recombines TRBV6-5 with TRBJ2-7, with TRBD1 matching 9 bases. The J segment lost 5 bases and the V segment lost 7 bases, leaving 12 bases of the junction unmatched. The germline gives CDR1 MNHEY, CDR2 SVGAGI. The CDR3 is made up of 15 amino acids. The CDR3 DNA reads TGTGCCAGCAATTGGGGGGACAGGGCCAACGACGAGCAGTACTTC. Its translation is CASNWGDRANDEQYF.

The rearrangement uses TRBV28 and TRBJ1-2; D unresolved. Trimming shortened V by 3 bases and J by 8 bases, and 10 bases separated the two germline ends. Germline V gives CDR1 MDHEN, CDR2 SYDVKM. The CDR3 is 12 residues long. The CDR3: CASSFTVGGYTF. Written as DNA, the CDR3 is TGTGCCAGCAGTTTTACAGTAGGCGGCTACACCTTC.

This clonotype came up many times. The chain couples TRBV7-2 to TRBJ2-3; the match to TRBD2 covers 8 bases. The germline V gene encodes CDR1 SGHTA and CDR2 FQGNSA. The J segment lost 9 bases and the V segment lost 5 bases, leaving 13 bases of the junction unmatched. The CDR3 runs 15 residues. The CDR3 DNA reads TGTGCCAGCAGCCCCAGTTGGGCGGGAGGCGAGACGCAGTATTTT. It yields the protein CASSPSWAGGETQYF.

The V gene is TRBV9, the J gene TRBJ2-5; 9 bases are shared with TRBD1. V lost 0 bases to trimming and J lost 2 bases; unmatched junction nucleotides: 5. Germline V CDR1 and CDR2: SGDLS, YYNGEE. The CDR3 runs 16 residues. The CDR3 is CASSVAGTGLQETQYF. The CDR3, as DNA: TGTGCCAGCAGCGTAGCCGGGACAGGGCTTCAAGAGACCCAGTACTTC. Filled out from reference TRBV9 and TRBJ2-5, the complete variable domain reads DSGVTQTPKHLITATGQRVTLRCSPRSGDLSVYWYQQSLDQGLQFLIQYYNGEERAKGNILERFSAQQFPDLHSELNLSSLELGDSALYFCASSVAGTGLQETQYFGPGTRLLVL.

The CDR3 DNA reads as TGTGCCAGCAGCTTCCCCGGGGGACGGAGTGCGCAGTATTTT. Its translation is CASSFPGGRSAQYF. The rearrangement links TRBV7-2 to TRBJ2-3; the D gene is possibly TRBD2 (6 bases). V gave up 3 bases and J gave up 10 bases, with 17 bases separating them. The CDR3 has 14 residues. CDR1 is SGHTA and CDR2 is FQGNSA in the germline V gene.

The rearrangement uses TRBV20-1 and TRBJ2-3; D call uncertain. From germline, CDR1 is DFQATT and CDR2 SNEGSKA (reference sequence). Trimming stripped 2 bases from V and 0 bases from J, with 3 bases between. CDR3 length: 12 residues. The CDR3 protein is CSARRSTDTQYF. The CDR3, as DNA: TGCAGTGCTAGACGGAGCACAGATACGCAGTATTTT.

The J gene is TRBJ2-1, the V gene TRBV7-2; 10 bases agree with TRBD2. The CDR3 consists of 18 residues. Germline V CDR1 and CDR2: SGHTA, FQGNSA. J gave up 4 bases and V 3 bases, and 12 bases lay outside the gene matches. CDR3: CASSLVAKAGGPYNEQFF. Here the CDR3 DNA reads TGTGCCAGCAGCTTGGTTGCGAAAGCGGGAGGGCCTTACAATGAGCAGTTCTTC.

This clonotype was counted ten times or more. This chain joins TRBV11-2 and TRBJ2-2; D tentatively fits TRBD1 or TRBD2 (5 bases each). Germline values: CDR1 SGHAT, CDR2 FQNNGV. The CDR3 has 17 residues. The ends were cut back, 5 bases at V and 3 bases at J, with 19 bases in the middle. The CDR3 protein is CASSRLPRGADTGELFF. CDR3 nucleotide sequence: TGTGCCAGCAGCCGATTACCCCGAGGGGCCGACACCGGGGAGCTGTTTTTT.

The chain recombines TRBV5-6 with TRBJ2-3, with 10 nucleotides matching TRBD2. CDR3 size: 15 residues. Losses at the gene ends were 0 bases for V and 11 bases for J; bases not matched to a gene: 9. Germline assignment: CDR1 SGHDT and CDR2 YYEEEE. CDR3 bases: TGTGCCAGCAGCTTGGGAGGACTAGCGGAGAAGCTGCAGTATTTT. Encoded protein: CASSLGGLAEKLQYF.

As DNA, the CDR3 is TGTGCCAGCAGCTTGGGGGAACCCAAAAACATTCAGTACTTC. It yields the protein CASSLGEPKNIQYF. The chain combines TRBV5-6 with TRBJ2-4, with D uncertain. CDR3 length: 14 residues. V shed 0 bases and J shed 2 bases, with 6 bases lying between them. Germline-derived CDR1 and CDR2 are SGHDT and YYEEEE.

The V call is TRBV29-1, the J call TRBJ2-1; 11 bases align to TRBD2. V was pared by 0 bases and J by 4 bases, with 5 bases of the junction left unmatched. The V gene's germline CDR1 is SQVTM and CDR2 ANQGSEA. There are 16 residues in the CDR3. The chain's CDR3 is CSVEDFGTSGYNEQFF. CDR3 coding DNA: TGCAGCGTTGAAGATTTCGGGACTAGCGGTTACAATGAGCAGTTCTTC.

Only a few counts were recorded for this clonotype. The V gene is TRBV5-1, the J gene TRBJ2-7; 8 positions match TRBD2. The CDR3 sequence is 14 residues long. Per the germline V gene, CDR1 is SGHRS and CDR2 is YFSETQ. The V and J ends lost 2 bases and 4 bases, in that order; junction bases with no gene match: 5. The CDR3 protein is CASSLQSGGYEQYF. CDR3 sequence (DNA): TGCGCCAGCAGCTTACAAAGCGGGGGATACGAGCAGTACTTC. The variable domain in full, completed from reference TRBV5-1 and TRBJ2-7, reads KAGVTQTPRYLIKTRGQQVTLSCSPISGHRSVSWYQQTPGQGLQFLFEYFSETQRNKGNFPGRFSGRQFSNSRSEMNVSTLELGDSALYLCASSLQSGGYEQYFGPGTRLTVT.

In its sample, this clonotype was seen many times. The chain links TRBV6-1 to TRBJ1-1; a weak D match, TRBD1 (5 bases). CDR1 and CDR2 from the germline V gene are MNHNS and SASEGT. This CDR3 comprises 13 residues. Trimming took 6 bases from V and 4 from J, leaving 12 bases between them. CDR3 region: CASRRGVSTEAFF. CDR3 DNA sequence: TGTGCCAGCAGGAGAGGGGTATCCACTGAAGCTTTCTTT.

This clonotype was counted a single time. A much larger clone sits a single nucleotide away, making a read error possible. The chain couples TRBV5-1 to TRBJ2-7, with D possibly matching TRBD2 (6 bases). Trimming stripped 4 bases from V and 3 bases from J, with 20 bases between. This CDR3 has 16 residues. The germline V gene encodes CDR1 SGHRS and CDR2 YFSETQ. The CDR3 here is CASSQEGPKIHYEQYF. The CDR3 DNA reads as TGCGCCAGCAGCCAGGAGGGGCCCAAAATCCACTACGAGCAGTACTTC.

CDR3 sequence: CASSLRSPGQGAHEQFF. The CDR3 DNA reads as TGTGCCAGCAGCCTAAGATCCCCAGGACAGGGGGCTCACGAGCAGTTCTTC. The chain uses TRBV7-2 and TRBJ2-1; 11 nucleotides agree with TRBD1. In germline, CDR1 is SGHTA, CDR2 FQGNSA. This CDR3 spans 17 amino acids. The ends lost 5 bases at V and 10 bases at J; junction bases unmatched: 16.

This chain joins TRBV19 and TRBJ2-3; no definite D call. The CDR3 has 13 amino acids. Trimming shortened V by 3 bases and J by 2 bases, and 6 bases separated the two germline ends. Germline assignment: CDR1 LNHDA and CDR2 SQIVND (reference sequence). CDR3 sequence reads: CASSIPITDTQYF. CDR3 in DNA: TGTGCCAGTAGTATTCCTATCACAGATACGCAGTATTTT.

The chain recombines TRBV18 with TRBJ1-2; TRBD1 is a possible D gene (5 bases). This CDR3 has 14 amino acids. Germline values: CDR1 KGHSH, CDR2 LQKENI. Between the trimmed V and J ends, which lost 8 bases and 4 bases, there was a span of 17 bases. The CDR3 region has the DNA TGTGCCAGCGCCACGGGGGGGAACCGCTATGGCTACACCTTC. This gives the protein CASATGGNRYGYTF.

The V gene is TRBV19, the J gene TRBJ2-3; D may correspond to TRBD1 or TRBD2 (5 bases each). Between the trimmed V and J ends, which lost 9 bases and 3 bases, there was a span of 16 bases. In germline, CDR1 is LNHDA, CDR2 SQIVND (reference sequence). This CDR3 has 14 amino acids. The CDR3 region has the DNA TGTGCCAGCCGTTTGGGGGTCGGGACAGATACGCAGTATTTT. Amino acid sequence: CASRLGVGTDTQYF.

The sample holds many counts of this clonotype. This chain uses TRBV7-3 with TRBJ2-3, with 8 bases that match TRBD2. The ends lost 4 bases at V and 3 bases at J; junction bases unmatched: 9. Germline loops: CDR1 SGHTA, CDR2 FQGTGA. The CDR3 loop spans 16 amino acids. This chain's CDR3 is CASSSGMAGGTDTQYF. The CDR3 DNA reads as TGTGCCAGCAGCTCAGGAATGGCGGGAGGAACAGATACGCAGTATTTT.

There are many counts of this clonotype. The rearrangement uses TRBV20-1 and TRBJ1-5, with TRBD1 matching 11 bases. V gave up 0 bases and J gave up 11 bases; unmatched junction bases: 6. The CDR3 spans 14 residues. CDR1 is DFQATT and CDR2 is SNEGSKA in the germline V gene (reference sequence). The CDR3, as DNA: TGCAGTGCTAGAGATCGGGACAGGGGGACGACCCAGCATTTT. It yields the protein CSARDRDRGTTQHF.

The rearrangement uses TRBV20-1 and TRBJ2-1; a weak D match, TRBD1 (6 bases). This CDR3 is 13 amino acids long. Germline V gives CDR1 DFQATT, CDR2 SNEGSKA (reference sequence). Trimming took off 7 bases at V and 8 bases at J, with 18 bases between the two ends. DNA for the CDR3: TGCAGTGTCCCAGGGGCGTCTTGGTATGAGCAGTTCTTC. Amino acids: CSVPGASWYEQFF.

This clonotype was seen repeatedly, ten times or more. J is TRBJ2-3 and V is TRBV12-3 or TRBV12-4; the D is unclear. V was pared by 1 base and J by 4 bases, with 15 bases between. The CDR3 loop spans 16 amino acids. CDR3 sequence reads: CASSLGAGGEADTQYF. The CDR3, as DNA: TGTGCCAGCAGTTTAGGGGCTGGCGGAGAAGCAGATACGCAGTATTTT.

This clonotype was found a few times. The genes are TRBV18 and TRBJ2-3; D ambiguous. Germline CDR1 reads KGHSH; CDR2 reads LQKENI. V gave up 9 bases and J gave up 0 bases, with 25 bases separating them. This CDR3 spans 18 amino acids. In DNA form, the CDR3 reads TGTGCCAGTTGTCCCCTCGGTACTATTACTTCTAGCACAGATACGCAGTATTTT. Amino acids: CASCPLGTITSSTDTQYF.

There are many counts of this clonotype. Written as DNA, the CDR3 is TGCAGTGCTAGAGATCGCGGACTAGCGGGAGGCCGGGAAGGGGAGACCCAGTACTTC. Its translation: CSARDRGLAGGREGETQYF. This chain uses TRBV20-1 with TRBJ2-5; TRBD2 matches 14 bases. The CDR3 is 19 residues long. V shed 0 bases, J shed 5 bases, and the junction held 14 bases outside the gene matches. The germline gives CDR1 DFQATT, CDR2 SNEGSKA (reference sequence).

This clonotype was observed many times. V is TRBV6-1 and J is TRBJ1-5; 8 bases are a match to TRBD1. The CDR3 runs 15 residues. V lost 6 bases to trimming and J lost 1 base; unmatched junction nucleotides: 5. Germline V gene data show CDR1 as MNHNS and CDR2 as SASEGT. The CDR3 DNA reads TGTGCCAGCAGAGACAGGGGATCGAGCAATCAGCCCCAGCATTTT. Translation gives CASRDRGSSNQPQHF.

This clonotype was counted many times. This chain connects TRBV30 to TRBJ2-2, with D unclear. Germline-derived CDR1 and CDR2 are GTSNPN and SVGIG (reference sequence). Trimming shortened V by 0 bases and J by 5 bases, and 7 bases separated the two germline ends. The CDR3 sequence is 13 residues long. In DNA, the CDR3 is TGTGCCTGGAGTGTGAAGTTGACCGGGGAGCTGTTTTTT. It codes for CAWSVKLTGELFF.

CDR3 sequence: CASSLGGPGNTIYF. The CDR3 DNA reads TGTGCCAGCAGCTTAGGTGGGCCTGGAAACACCATATATTTT. The rearrangement links TRBV7-9 to TRBJ1-3, with unresolved D. CDR1 and CDR2 from the germline V gene are SEHNR and FQNEAQ (reference sequence). This CDR3 has 14 residues. Trimming stripped 1 base from V and 2 bases from J, with 6 bases between. The whole variable domain, remainder taken from reference TRBV7-9 and TRBJ1-3, is DTGVSQNPRHKITKRGQNVTFRCDPISEHNRLYWYRQTLGQGPEFLTYFQNEAQLEKSRLLSDRFSAERPKGSFSTLEIQRTEQGDSAMYLCASSLGGPGNTIYFGEGSWLTVV.